The entry below gives a single T cell receptor beta chain sequence along with its context. This CDR3 comprises 17 residues. The germline gives CDR1 SGHTA, CDR2 FQGNSA. With V trimmed by 3 bases and J by 3 bases, 9 bases remained unmatched. The source of the sample is a study of identifying expanded T cells in peripheral blood. Method: immunoSEQ multiplex PCR; TCRdb's copy keeps in-frame clones and lacks some. The data contain about 100,000 clones, roughly 85% of them seen just once; the ten biggest clones take up 15% to 20%. During the collection period, no donor immune events like infections were recorded.

Sequenced: blood. This chain joins TRBV7-2 and TRBJ2-3; 10 nucleotides align to TRBD2. The TCR comes from a person between 18 and 75 years old in good health. DNA for the CDR3: TGTGCCAGCAGCTTCGACCTAGCGGGGGCCCAAACAGATACGCAGTATTTT. It is translated as CASSFDLAGAQTDTQYF.